Listed here are 10 T cell receptor beta chains from one sample, sequenced in a study of T cell changes during pregnancy in multiple sclerosis. Profiling relied on immunoSEQ multiplex PCR, and the TCRdb table lists in-frame clones only, not all of them. The sample yields tens of thousands of clones, roughly nine tenths seen once. Sequences were derived from peripheral blood, sampled in the third trimester of pregnancy. The source of these receptors is a female donor in good health, enrolled as a control in a pregnancy study.

This chain uses TRBV6-5 with TRBJ2-6; a weak D match, TRBD1 (6 bases). This CDR3 has 15 amino acids. The germline V gene has CDR1 MNHEY and CDR2 SVGAGI. The V end lost 6 bases, the J end lost 0 bases, and 9 bases lay between the germline ends. This CDR3 is CASRQGGSGANVLTF. The CDR3 bases are TGTGCCAGCAGACAAGGGGGCTCTGGGGCCAACGTCCTGACTTTC.

V gene TRBV18 combines with J gene TRBJ1-6, with TRBD1 identical over 8 bases. The CDR3 sequence is 15 residues long. CDR1 and CDR2 from the germline V gene are KGHSH and LQKENI. V shed 2 bases and J 10 bases; nucleotides not matched to a gene: 7. CDR3 residues: CASSPRGQVISPLHF. CDR3 nucleotides: TGTGCCAGCTCACCAAGGGGACAGGTGATCTCACCCCTCCACTTT. The whole variable domain, remainder taken from reference TRBV18 and TRBJ1-6, is NAGVMQNPRHLVRRRGQEARLRCSPMKGHSHVYWYRQLPEEGLKFMVYLQKENIIDESGMPKERFSAEFPKEGPSILRIQQVVRGDSAAYFCASSPRGQVISPLHFGNGTRLTVT.

The table lists this clone with a count of one. J is TRBJ1-2 and V is TRBV11-2; tentative D call: TRBD1 (6 bases). The CDR3 sequence is 15 residues long. V lost 0 bases and J lost 8, with 16 bases in between. CDR1 is SGHAT, CDR2 FQNNGV, per germline. DNA for the CDR3: TGTGCCAGCAGCTTAGACCGGGGACATCAGGGGGGCTACACCTTC. Translating it yields CASSLDRGHQGGYTF. Full variable domain (outside the CDR3, taken from reference TRBV11-2 and TRBJ1-2): EAGVAQSPRYKIIEKRQSVAFWCNPISGHATLYWYQQILGQGPKLLIQFQNNGVVDDSQLPKDRFSAERLKGVDSTLKIQPAKLEDSAVYLCASSLDRGHQGGYTFGSGTRLTVV.

The V and J genes are TRBV28 and TRBJ1-2; 10 bases align to TRBD1. This CDR3 comprises 15 residues. CDR1 is MDHEN and CDR2 is SYDVKM in the germline V gene. The trim removed 3 bases at V and 3 bases at J, leaving 4 bases unmatched. In nucleotides, the CDR3 is TGTGCCAGCAGTTTGAGGACAGGGGGAGACTATGGCTACACCTTC. Protein product: CASSLRTGGDYGYTF.

The rearrangement links TRBV2 to TRBJ2-7, with 11 bases lining up with TRBD1. This CDR3 has 13 residues. V was clipped by 7 bases and J by 3 bases; unmatched bases: 2. CDR1 and CDR2 from the germline V gene are SNHLY and FYNNEI. CDR3 in amino acids: CASTGTGGYEQYF. CDR3 nucleotide sequence: TGTGCCAGCACCGGGACAGGGGGCTACGAGCAGTACTTC.

A few counts support this clone. This rearrangement joins TRBV6-1 to TRBJ1-2; D possibly corresponds to TRBD1 (6 bases). CDR1 and CDR2 (germline): MNHNS, SASEGT. The CDR3 is made up of 15 amino acids. V lost 4 bases and J lost 3, with 15 bases in between. The CDR3 DNA follows: TGTGCCAGCAGTGTGTCAGGGGATCTTGACTATGGCTACACCTTC. Protein: CASSVSGDLDYGYTF.

The CDR3 spells CASSLDSRQGAYEQYF. The DNA for the CDR3 is TGTGCCAGCAGCTTAGATAGTCGACAGGGGGCCTACGAGCAGTACTTC. V usage is TRBV7-8 and J usage is TRBJ2-7; TRBD1 agrees at 9 bases. V dropped 1 base and J dropped 2; count of bases not matched to a gene: 6. In germline, CDR1 is SGHVS, CDR2 FQNEAQ. The CDR3 totals 16 residues.

The chain combines TRBV28 with TRBJ1-5, with D perhaps matching TRBD1 (6 bases). V lost 2 bases, J lost 4 bases, and 12 bases lay in between. The length of the CDR3 is 15 residues. Germline CDR1 is MDHEN and CDR2 is SYDVKM. In nucleotides, the CDR3 is TGTGCCAGCAGTTTAAAGGGGGGGACTAATCAGCCCCAGCATTTT. Protein sequence: CASSLKGGTNQPQHF.

This clone was picked up one time. The chain links TRBV2 to TRBJ1-2, with 8 positions matching TRBD1. Germline V lookup: CDR1 SNHLY, CDR2 FYNNEI. Trimming at V came to 3 bases and at J to 8 bases, leaving 11 bases not matched to a gene. This CDR3 region has 15 residues. The CDR3 DNA reads TGTGCCAGCAGTGATAGAGGGGGACAGGAACCCGGCTACACCTTC. It codes for CASSDRGGQEPGYTF. Filled out from reference TRBV2 and TRBJ1-2, the complete variable domain reads EPEVTQTPSHQVTQMGQEVILRCVPISNHLYFYWYRQILGQKVEFLVSFYNNEISEKSEIFDDQFSVERPDGSNFTLKIRSTKLEDSAMYFCASSDRGGQEPGYTFGSGTRLTVV.

V and J are TRBV18 and TRBJ1-1, with 7 bases aligning to TRBD1. This CDR3 is 17 amino acids long. Losses at the gene ends were 4 bases for V and 1 base for J; bases not matched to a gene: 12. Germline assignment: CDR1 KGHSH and CDR2 LQKENI. CDR3 region: CASSHNNGQAWNTEAFF. In nucleotides, the CDR3 is TGTGCCAGCTCACACAATAATGGACAGGCCTGGAACACTGAAGCTTTCTTT.